The next 27 T cell receptor beta chains were all read from a single sample in a study of patients and donors after allogeneic stem cell transplantation. TCRdb called the RT-PCR reads again in MiXCR, with one record for every CDR3 protein. This table has about 410,000 distinct CDR3 sequences, approximately 16% appearing once. The sequencing input was blood, either unsorted or a sorted T cell fraction (not recorded which). The receptors originated from a human donor who was either an allogeneic HSCT recipient or a stem cell or donor lymphocyte infusion donor (not recorded which). It is not recorded whose cells these are; they may come from a transplant donor.

This clonotype appeared a few times. This rearrangement joins TRBV6-1 to TRBJ2-4; D is ambiguous. V was pared by 6 bases and J by 0 bases, with 15 bases between. The V gene's germline CDR1 is MNHNS and CDR2 SASEGT. CDR3 size: 16 residues. The CDR3 DNA reads as TGTGCCAGCAGCACCCCTTACCGTTCAGCCAAAAACATTCAGTACTTC. Encoded protein: CASSTPYRSAKNIQYF.

The J gene is TRBJ1-2, the V gene TRBV3-1, with a tentative D call TRBD1 (6 bases). This CDR3 contains 15 residues. Germline V CDR1 and CDR2: LGHDT, YNNKEL (reference sequence). V lost 1 base, J lost 2 bases, and 11 bases lay in between. The CDR3 DNA reads TGTGCCAGCAGCCAAGTACCGGGGGCAAACTATGGCTACACCTTC. Its protein product is CASSQVPGANYGYTF.

A few counts support this clonotype. The rearrangement links TRBV20-1 to TRBJ2-7; 11 bases are a match to TRBD2. The V and J ends lost 3 bases and 4 bases, in that order; junction bases with no gene match: 5. The V gene's germline CDR1 is DFQATT and CDR2 SNEGSKA (reference sequence). The CDR3 loop spans 14 amino acids. The chain's CDR3 is CSASSSGRKYEQYF. DNA of the CDR3: TGCAGTGCTAGTTCTAGCGGGAGGAAGTACGAGCAGTACTTC.

V is TRBV6-5 and J is TRBJ1-1; D is perhaps TRBD1 (5 bases). CDR1 and CDR2 from the germline V gene are MNHEY and SVGAGI. The CDR3 runs 16 residues. With 0 bases removed from V and 2 bases from J, the gap between germline ends came to 13 bases. This CDR3 reads CASSYSVGTKNTEAFF. The CDR3, as DNA: TGTGCCAGCAGTTACTCTGTGGGGACGAAAAACACTGAAGCTTTCTTT.

This clonotype was seen more than once but under ten times. The V and J genes are TRBV5-5 and TRBJ2-2; D uncertain. The germline CDR1 and CDR2 sequences are SGHKS and YYEKEE (reference sequence). CDR3 length equals 15 residues. Trimming shortened V by 2 bases and J by 0 bases, and 8 bases separated the two germline ends. CDR3: CASSFSGANTGELFF. DNA for the CDR3: TGTGCCAGCAGCTTTTCGGGCGCGAACACCGGGGAGCTGTTTTTT.

Turning to this clonotype: One end of the junction fails to match germline, which may point to a read error. V is TRBV7-7 and J is TRBJ1-4; TRBD1 agrees at 8 bases. The CDR3 is 16 residues long. The germline V gene encodes CDR1 SSHAT and CDR2 FNYEAQ (reference sequence). The CDR3 nucleotides are TGTGCTAGCAGCTTAAGAATGACAGGGGCGGACGAAAAACTGTTTTTT. As protein: CASSLRMTGADEKLFF.

This chain uses TRBV29-1 with TRBJ2-7; no definite D call. The V end lost 4 bases, the J end lost 0 bases, and 4 bases lay between the germline ends. Germline V CDR1 and CDR2: SQVTM, ANQGSEA. This CDR3 has 11 residues. CDR3 region: CSVASSYEQYF. The CDR3 DNA sequence: TGCAGCGTTGCCAGCTCCTACGAGCAGTACTTC.

This clonotype came up many times. The rearrangement links TRBV5-1 to TRBJ2-1; D is unclear. This CDR3 is built from 14 residues. With 7 bases removed from V and 2 bases from J, the gap between germline ends came to 13 bases. CDR1 is SGHRS and CDR2 is YFSETQ in the germline V gene. In DNA, the CDR3 is TGCGCCAGCGGCCCCGATGGCCCCTACAATGAGCAGTTCTTC. This gives the protein CASGPDGPYNEQFF.

J is TRBJ1-2 and V is TRBV5-1, with D possibly matching TRBD1 (5 bases). V lost 0 bases and J 2 bases, leaving 11 bases between the germline ends. Germline CDR1 is SGHRS and CDR2 is YFSETQ. The CDR3 is 15 residues long. Here the CDR3 DNA reads TGCGCCAGCAGCTTGGGTGGGGCGCGGAACTATGGCTACACCTTC. Amino acids: CASSLGGARNYGYTF.

The chain recombines TRBV10-3 with TRBJ2-2; D might be TRBD2 (5 bases). Germline lookup yields CDR1 ENHRY and CDR2 SYGVKD. The CDR3 is made up of 16 amino acids. Trimming removed 4 bases at V and 2 bases at J, with 14 bases between. This chain's CDR3 is CAISGRELANTGELFF. The CDR3 DNA is TGTGCCATCAGTGGAAGGGAGCTAGCTAACACCGGGGAGCTGTTTTTT.

The sample holds a few counts of this clonotype. The genes are TRBV24-1 and TRBJ2-7; a possible D gene is TRBD1 (5 bases). The CDR3 is 13 residues long. V lost 5 bases, J lost 7 bases, and 14 bases lay in between. The germline V gene has CDR1 KGHDR and CDR2 SFDVKD. The CDR3 bases are TGTGCCACCAGTGTATCAGGGAAGGTGGAGCAGTACTTC. Its translation is CATSVSGKVEQYF.

This clonotype was counted a few times. The V and J genes are TRBV12-3 or TRBV12-4 and TRBJ2-3; D is unresolved. Trimming left V 5 bases short and J 8 bases short, with 14 bases between. This CDR3 is 13 amino acids long. The CDR3 is CASSPDRYTTQYF. The DNA of the CDR3 is TGTGCCAGCAGTCCCGACCGGTATACTACGCAGTATTTT.

This chain uses TRBV7-2 with TRBJ1-5; D not resolved. The CDR3 length is 15 residues. The germline V gene encodes CDR1 SGHTA and CDR2 FQGNSA. Trimming took 4 bases from V and 9 from J, leaving 19 bases between them. The CDR3 nucleotides are TGTGCCAGCAGCTCTCCGAACGGGTTCGGGTTGCCCCAGCATTTT. Amino acid sequence: CASSSPNGFGLPQHF.

At least ten counts were recorded for this clonotype. This rearrangement joins TRBV12-3 or TRBV12-4 to TRBJ1-6; 7 bases agree with TRBD1. The CDR3 loop spans 14 amino acids. V lost 8 bases and J lost 3; bases outside the gene matches: 4. The CDR3 region is CASRRDSYNSPLHF. CDR3 in DNA: TGTGCCAGCCGCCGGGACAGCTATAATTCACCCCTCCACTTT.

This clonotype has just a few counts. The chain recombines TRBV10-3 with TRBJ2-4; D is undetermined. Germline CDR1 ENHRY, CDR2 SYGVKD. Trimming left V 0 bases short and J 5 bases short, with 5 bases between. The CDR3 loop spans 13 amino acids. CDR3 nucleotide sequence: TGTGCCATCAGTGAGTCGCAGCAAAACATTCAGTACTTC. The encoded protein is CAISESQQNIQYF.

The chain carries TRBV7-3 and TRBJ2-7; TRBD2 matches 7 bases. With V trimmed by 3 bases and J by 5 bases, 10 bases remained unmatched. The germline gives CDR1 SGHTA, CDR2 FQGTGA. This CDR3 is built from 15 residues. CDR3 DNA: TGTGCCAGCAGCTTCGGTGGGAGGGCCTTCCACGAGCAGTACTTC. The encoded protein is CASSFGGRAFHEQYF.

CDR3 residues: CASSERQTGELFF. For the CDR3, the DNA is TGTGCCAGCAGTGAGCGCCAGACCGGGGAGCTGTTTTTT. The genes are TRBV2 and TRBJ2-2; D is unclear. V was pared by 3 bases and J by 5 bases, with 7 bases between. This CDR3 has 13 residues. The germline CDR1 and CDR2 sequences are SNHLY and FYNNEI. The full variable domain, with the rest looked up from reference TRBV2 and TRBJ2-2, is EPEVTQTPSHQVTQMGQEVILRCVPISNHLYFYWYRQILGQKVEFLVSFYNNEISEKSEIFDDQFSVERPDGSNFTLKIRSTKLEDSAMYFCASSERQTGELFFGEGSRLTVL.

The CDR3 sequence is CASSGSQGAGELFF. CDR3 coding DNA: TGTGCCAGTAGTGGCTCACAGGGGGCCGGGGAGCTGTTTTTT. The chain is built from TRBV19 and TRBJ2-2; TRBD1 aligns across 8 bases. CDR3 size: 14 residues. V trimming: 5 bases; J trimming: 6 bases; junction bases outside the gene matches: 5. CDR1 is LNHDA and CDR2 is SQIVND in the germline V gene (reference sequence).

The chain carries TRBV29-1 and TRBJ2-7; D may be TRBD1 (6 bases). Per the germline V gene, CDR1 is SQVTM and CDR2 is ANQGSEA. V was cut by 7 bases and J by 1 base, with 14 bases left in between. This CDR3 contains 13 residues. As DNA, the CDR3 is TGCAGCGCCCAAGGACAGCTTTCCTACGAGCAGTACTTC. Its translation: CSAQGQLSYEQYF.

This clonotype showed up just a few times. The rearrangement links TRBV15 to TRBJ2-6; D unresolved. The length of the CDR3 is 14 residues. CDR1 and CDR2 from the germline V gene are LNHNV and YYDKDF (reference sequence). The V and J ends lost 6 bases and 0 bases respectively, with 6 bases between them. CDR3 DNA: TGTGCCACCAGGCTCGTCTCTGGGGCCAACGTCCTGACTTTC. Protein: CATRLVSGANVLTF.

This clonotype turned up a few times. The V and J genes are TRBV11-3 and TRBJ1-2; possibly TRBD1 for D (6 bases). The CDR3 is made up of 14 amino acids. Deletions cut 5 bases from V and 8 bases from J, with 18 bases between. In germline, CDR1 is SGHNT, CDR2 YENEEA. The CDR3: CASSLRTASGGYTF. In nucleotides, the CDR3 is TGTGCCAGCAGCCTCAGGACAGCCAGCGGGGGCTACACCTTC.

This sequence joins TRBV20-1 and TRBJ1-2; a weak D match, TRBD1 (5 bases). V dropped 1 base and J dropped 6 bases, with 15 bases sitting between them. The CDR3 spans 14 residues. The germline V gene encodes CDR1 DFQATT and CDR2 SNEGSKA (reference sequence). The CDR3 nucleotides are TGCAGTGCTAGAGTTGCCACAGGCGGGGATGGCTACACCTTC. This translates into CSARVATGGDGYTF.

The J gene is TRBJ1-1, the V gene TRBV27; perhaps TRBD1 as D (6 bases). CDR1 and CDR2 from the germline V gene are MNHEY and SMNVEV (reference sequence). The ends were cut back, 4 bases at V and 7 bases at J, with 16 bases in the middle. CDR3 length equals 14 residues. The CDR3 reads CASSSGAWKNEAFF. The DNA of the CDR3 is TGTGCCAGCAGTTCAGGGGCCTGGAAGAATGAAGCTTTCTTT.

This clonotype occurred many times. Here the CDR3 DNA reads TGTGCCAGCAGTTCCTTACTAGCGGGACCCTACAATGAGCAGTTCTTC. Its translation: CASSSLLAGPYNEQFF. The chain couples TRBV5-6 to TRBJ2-1; 10 nucleotides line up with TRBD2. Germline V gives CDR1 SGHDT, CDR2 YYEEEE. With V trimmed by 5 bases and J by 2 bases, 7 bases remained unmatched. The CDR3 runs to 16 residues.

The chain links TRBV4-3 to TRBJ1-2, with D possibly being TRBD1 (6 bases). The V gene's germline CDR1 is LGHNA and CDR2 YSLEER. The CDR3 totals 14 residues. The ends were cut back, 0 bases at V and 4 bases at J, with 9 bases in the middle. For the CDR3, the DNA is TGCGCCAGCAGCCAAGATCGGGACATCTATGGCTACACCTTC. Encoded protein: CASSQDRDIYGYTF.

This clonotype has only a few counts. The rearrangement links TRBV12-2 to TRBJ2-1; the table's TRBD2 call for D was not verified on the DNA. TRBV12-2 is marked as a pseudogene. The CDR3 sequence is 17 residues long. In DNA form, the CDR3 reads TGTGCAAGTCGCTTAGAGTGGCGACTAGCGGGGTCCAATGAGCAGTTCTTC. Translated, it gives CASRLEWRLAGSNEQFF.

This clonotype was recorded a few times. The V call is TRBV9, the J call TRBJ2-5; 8 nucleotides line up with TRBD2. CDR1 is SGDLS and CDR2 is YYNGEE in the germline V gene. J lost 9 bases, V lost 0 bases, and 10 bases had no gene match. This CDR3 region has 15 residues. The CDR3 loop is CASSVAAGVLGAQYF. Here the CDR3 DNA reads TGTGCCAGCAGCGTAGCAGCGGGGGTTCTAGGGGCCCAGTACTTC.